This TCR beta chain comes out of a study of T cells after yellow fever vaccination. The CDR3 runs to 14 residues. Germline loops: CDR1 SGHRS, CDR2 YFSETQ. Trimming shortened V by 1 base and J by 4 bases, and 9 bases separated the two germline ends. TCRdb re-called the 5' RACE reads through MiXCR, storing one row per CDR3 protein. The sample carries approximately 510,000 distinct CDR3 sequences, 21% recorded once. The source is a young man who received the YFV17D yellow fever vaccine. Source: PBMCs, taken about 21 days after the first yellow fever vaccination. The chain couples TRBV5-1 to TRBJ2-1; D might be TRBD1 (6 bases). In DNA form, the CDR3 reads TGCGCCAGCAGCTTGAAGACAGGATACAATGAGCAGTTCTTC. This gives the protein CASSLKTGYNEQFF.